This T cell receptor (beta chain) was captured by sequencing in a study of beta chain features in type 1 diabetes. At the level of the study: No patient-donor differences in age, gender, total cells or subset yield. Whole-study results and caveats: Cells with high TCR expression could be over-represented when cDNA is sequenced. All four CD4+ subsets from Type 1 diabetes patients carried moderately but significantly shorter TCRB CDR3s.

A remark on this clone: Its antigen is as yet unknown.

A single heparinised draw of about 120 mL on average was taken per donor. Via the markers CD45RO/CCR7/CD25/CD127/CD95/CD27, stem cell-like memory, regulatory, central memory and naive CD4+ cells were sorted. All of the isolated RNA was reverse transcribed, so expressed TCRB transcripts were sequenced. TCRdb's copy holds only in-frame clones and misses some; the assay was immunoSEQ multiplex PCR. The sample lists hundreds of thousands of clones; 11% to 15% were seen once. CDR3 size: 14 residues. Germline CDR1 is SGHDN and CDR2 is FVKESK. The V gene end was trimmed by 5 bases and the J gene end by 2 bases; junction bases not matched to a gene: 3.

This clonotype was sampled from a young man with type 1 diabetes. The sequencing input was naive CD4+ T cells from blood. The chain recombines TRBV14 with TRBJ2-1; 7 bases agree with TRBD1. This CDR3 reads CASSAGTAYNEQFF. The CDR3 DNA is TGTGCCAGCAGCGCCGGGACAGCCTACAATGAGCAGTTCTTC.